The T cell receptor beta chain described here comes from a study of blood T cell repertoires in COVID-19. Clones were read by immunoSEQ multiplex PCR, and TCRdb kept only the in-frame ones, dropping some. The data show 400,000 or so clones, nearly 90% seen once. The sequenced sample was PBMCs or T cells enriched from blood (not recorded which). The TCR originated in a woman aged 40 to 55 with acute COVID-19.

DNA of the CDR3: TGTGCCACTGGGGGACAGGGGGCTGCCGAGCAGTACTTC. This translates into CATGGQGAAEQYF. The V gene is TRBV24-1, the J gene TRBJ2-7; 12 bases agree with TRBD1. CDR1 KGHDR and CDR2 SFDVKD come from the germline V gene. V trimming: 10 bases; J trimming: 6 bases; junction bases outside the gene matches: 6. This CDR3 contains 13 residues.